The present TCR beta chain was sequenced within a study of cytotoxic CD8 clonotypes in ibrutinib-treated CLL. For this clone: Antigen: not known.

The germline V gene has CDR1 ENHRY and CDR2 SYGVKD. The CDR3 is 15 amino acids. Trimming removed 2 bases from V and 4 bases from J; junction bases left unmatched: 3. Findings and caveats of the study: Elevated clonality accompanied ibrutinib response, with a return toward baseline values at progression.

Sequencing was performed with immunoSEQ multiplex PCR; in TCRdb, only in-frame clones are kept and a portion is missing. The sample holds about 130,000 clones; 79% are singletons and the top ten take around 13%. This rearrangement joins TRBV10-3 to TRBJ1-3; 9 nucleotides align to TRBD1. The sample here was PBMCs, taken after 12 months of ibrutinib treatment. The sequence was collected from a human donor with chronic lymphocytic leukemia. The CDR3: CAISEGDRAGNTIYF. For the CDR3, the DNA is TGTGCCATCAGTGAGGGGGACAGGGCAGGAAACACCATATATTTT.